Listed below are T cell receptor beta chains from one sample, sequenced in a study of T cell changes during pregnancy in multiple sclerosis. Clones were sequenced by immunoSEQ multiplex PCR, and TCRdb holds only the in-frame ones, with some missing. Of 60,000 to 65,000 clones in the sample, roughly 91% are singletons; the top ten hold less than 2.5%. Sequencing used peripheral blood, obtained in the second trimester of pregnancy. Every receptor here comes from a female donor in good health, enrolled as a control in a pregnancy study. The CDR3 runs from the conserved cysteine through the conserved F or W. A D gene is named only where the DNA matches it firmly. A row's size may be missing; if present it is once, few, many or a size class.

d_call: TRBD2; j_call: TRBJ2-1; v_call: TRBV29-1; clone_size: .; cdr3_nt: TGCAGCGTTGAAGCACCCGGACTAGCGGGAGGGATGCAGTTCTTC; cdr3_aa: CSVEAPGLAGGMQFF
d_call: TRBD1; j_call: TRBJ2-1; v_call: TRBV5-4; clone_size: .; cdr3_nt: TGTGCCAGCAGCCCCGGACAGGGCCGGGATGAGCAGTTCTTC; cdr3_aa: CASSPGQGRDEQFF
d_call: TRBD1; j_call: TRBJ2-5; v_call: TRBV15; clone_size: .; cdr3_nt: TGTGCCACCAGCAGAGTACTGACAGGGGCGGAGACCCAGTACTTC; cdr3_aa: CATSRVLTGAETQYF
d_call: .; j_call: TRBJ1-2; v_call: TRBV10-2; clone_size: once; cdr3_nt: TGCGCCAGCAGGCGGGGGTCCGCCTTC; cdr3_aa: CASRRGSAF
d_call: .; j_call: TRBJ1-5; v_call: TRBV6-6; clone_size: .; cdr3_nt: TGTGCCAGCAGCGATTGGCAGGGAAACAATCAGCCCCAGCATTTT; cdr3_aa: CASSDWQGNNQPQHF
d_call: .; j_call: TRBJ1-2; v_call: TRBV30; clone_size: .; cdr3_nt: TGTGCCTGGAGGGAGCCGGGTCGAGGTGAAAACTATGGCTACACCTTC; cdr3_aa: CAWREPGRGENYGYTF
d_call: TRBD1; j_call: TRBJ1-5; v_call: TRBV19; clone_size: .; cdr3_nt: TGTGCCAGTAGTCAGGGGGCTAGTAGCAATCAGCCCCAGCATTTT; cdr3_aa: CASSQGASSNQPQHF
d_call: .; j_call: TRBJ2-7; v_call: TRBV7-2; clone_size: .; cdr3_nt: TGTGCCAGCAGCTTCTCTTCTATCGAGCAGTACTTC; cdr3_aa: CASSFSSIEQYF
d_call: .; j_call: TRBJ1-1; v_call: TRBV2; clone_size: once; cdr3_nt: TGTGCCAGCAGTGGTAGGGATGGGGCGAACACTGAAGCTTTCTTT; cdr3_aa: CASSGRDGANTEAFF
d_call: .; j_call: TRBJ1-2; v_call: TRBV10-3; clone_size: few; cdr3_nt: TGTGCGGCAGGATATGGCTACACCTTC; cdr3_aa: CAAGYGYTF
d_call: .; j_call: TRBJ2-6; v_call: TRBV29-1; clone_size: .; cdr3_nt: TGCAGCGTTGAAAGGGACATAGACTCTGGGGCCAACGTCCTGACTTTC; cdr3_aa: CSVERDIDSGANVLTF
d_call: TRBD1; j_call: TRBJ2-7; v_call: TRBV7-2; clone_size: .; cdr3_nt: TGTGCCAGCAGCCCTGGGGCAGGGGGCGCGGGTTTTGCCTCCTACGAGCAGTACTTC; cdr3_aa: CASSPGAGGAGFASYEQYF
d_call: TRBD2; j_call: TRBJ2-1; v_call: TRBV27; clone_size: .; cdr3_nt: TGTGCCAGCAGTATATTAGCGGGGGGGAAGAATGAGCAGTTCTTC; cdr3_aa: CASSILAGGKNEQFF
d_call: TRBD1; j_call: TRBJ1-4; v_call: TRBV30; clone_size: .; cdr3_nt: TGTGCCTGGAGTTCATTTAGGGACAGCCCTAATGAAAAACTGTTTTTT; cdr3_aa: CAWSSFRDSPNEKLFF
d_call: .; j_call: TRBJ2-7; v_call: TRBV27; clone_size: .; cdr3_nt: TGTGCCAGCAGTTTTGGGGGGAGCTCCTACGAGCAGTACTTC; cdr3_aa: CASSFGGSSYEQYF
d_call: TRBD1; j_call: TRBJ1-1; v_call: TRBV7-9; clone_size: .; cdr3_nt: TGTGCCAGCAGCCCACAGGGGGCTGAAGCTTTCTTT; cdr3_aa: CASSPQGAEAFF
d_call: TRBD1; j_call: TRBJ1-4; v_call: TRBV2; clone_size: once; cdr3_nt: TGTGCCAGCATGGGACAGGGACCAACTAATGAAAAACTGTTTTTT; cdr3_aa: CASMGQGPTNEKLFF
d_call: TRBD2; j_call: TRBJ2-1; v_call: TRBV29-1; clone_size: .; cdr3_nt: TGCAGCGGTTTGCTAGCGGGAGTGGAGCAGTTCTTC; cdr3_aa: CSGLLAGVEQFF
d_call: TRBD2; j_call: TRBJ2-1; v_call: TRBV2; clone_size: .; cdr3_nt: TGTGCCAGCAGTGAAAGGGTAGTTGCGGGAGTTTACAATGAGCAGTTCTTC; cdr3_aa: CASSERVVAGVYNEQFF
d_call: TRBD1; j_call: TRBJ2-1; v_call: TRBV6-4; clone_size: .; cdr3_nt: TGTGCCAGCAGTGTAACAGGGGGAGACTTACAAAGTGAGCAGTTCTTC; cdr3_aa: CASSVTGGDLQSEQFF
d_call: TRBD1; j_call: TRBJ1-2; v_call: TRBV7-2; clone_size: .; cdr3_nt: TGTGCCAGCAGCACGGGACAGTCCTATGGCTACACCTTC; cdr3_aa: CASSTGQSYGYTF
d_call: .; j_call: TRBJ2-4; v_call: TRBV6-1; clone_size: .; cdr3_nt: TGTGCCAGCAGTGGGACCCCAGGGATAAACATTCAGTACTTC; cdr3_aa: CASSGTPGINIQYF
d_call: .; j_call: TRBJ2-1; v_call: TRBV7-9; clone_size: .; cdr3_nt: TGTGCCAGCAGCCCCAGCGGAACCCTGTACAATGAGCAGTTCTTC; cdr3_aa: CASSPSGTLYNEQFF
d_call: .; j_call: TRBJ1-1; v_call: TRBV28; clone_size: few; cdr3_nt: TGTGCCAGCAGTTTAGACGGAGCCTTTGAAGCTTTCTTT; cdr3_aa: CASSLDGAFEAFF
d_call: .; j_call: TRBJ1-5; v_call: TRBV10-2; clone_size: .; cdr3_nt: TGCGCCAGCAGTGTAAACAGAAATCAGCCCCAGCATTTT; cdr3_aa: CASSVNRNQPQHF
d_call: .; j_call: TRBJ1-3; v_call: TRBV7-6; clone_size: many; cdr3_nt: TGTGCCAGCAGCTTATTTACAGGGCGGTCAGGAAACACCATATATTTT; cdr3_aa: CASSLFTGRSGNTIYF
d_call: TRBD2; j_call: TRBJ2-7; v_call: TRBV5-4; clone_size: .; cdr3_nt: TGTGCCAGCAGCTCCTTACTAGCGGGAGAGTCGTTCGAGCAGTACTTC; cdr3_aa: CASSSLLAGESFEQYF
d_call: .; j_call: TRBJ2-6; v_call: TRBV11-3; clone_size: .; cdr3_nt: TGTGCCAGCAGCCCGGACGGGGGTACTGGGGCCAACGTCCTGACTTTC; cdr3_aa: CASSPDGGTGANVLTF
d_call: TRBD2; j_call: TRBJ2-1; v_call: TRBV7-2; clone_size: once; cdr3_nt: TGTGCCAGCAGATACGGACTAGCGGGGTCCCGCAATGAGCAGTTCTTC; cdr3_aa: CASRYGLAGSRNEQFF
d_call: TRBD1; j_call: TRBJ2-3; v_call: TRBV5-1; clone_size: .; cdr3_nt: TGCGCCAGCAGCACGGGACAGGGGGCAACAGATACGCAGTATTTT; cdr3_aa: CASSTGQGATDTQYF
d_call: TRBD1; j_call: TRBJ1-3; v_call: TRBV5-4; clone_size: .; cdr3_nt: TGTGCCAGCAGGCAGACAGGGGCTGGAAACACCATATATTTT; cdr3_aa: CASRQTGAGNTIYF
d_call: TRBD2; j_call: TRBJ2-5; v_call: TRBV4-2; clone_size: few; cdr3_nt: TGTGCCAGCAGCCAAGCCTTTGGGGCGGGGGGCGACCAAGAGACCCAGTACTTC; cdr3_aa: CASSQAFGAGGDQETQYF
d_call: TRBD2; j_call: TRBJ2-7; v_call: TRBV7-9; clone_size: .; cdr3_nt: TGTGCCAGCAGCCAACTAGCGGACCTGTTCTACGAGCAGTACTTC; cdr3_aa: CASSQLADLFYEQYF
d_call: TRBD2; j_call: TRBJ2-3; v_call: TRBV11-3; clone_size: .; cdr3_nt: TGTGCCAGCAGCCGGGGACTAGCGGGAGGAGATACGCAGTATTTT; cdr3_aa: CASSRGLAGGDTQYF
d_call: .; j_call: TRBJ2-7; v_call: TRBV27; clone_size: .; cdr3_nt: TGTGCCAGCGGTCAGGGAAACGAGCAGTACTTC; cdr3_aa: CASGQGNEQYF
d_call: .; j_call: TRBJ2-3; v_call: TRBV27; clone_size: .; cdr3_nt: TGTGCCAGCAGTCCCTCCACAGATACGCAGTATTTT; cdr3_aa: CASSPSTDTQYF
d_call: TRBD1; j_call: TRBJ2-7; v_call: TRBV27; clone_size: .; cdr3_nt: TGTGCCAGCAGTACGAGCGGAGGACAGGCCTACGAGCAGTACTTC; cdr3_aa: CASSTSGGQAYEQYF
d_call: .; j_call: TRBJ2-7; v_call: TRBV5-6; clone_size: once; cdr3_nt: TGTGCCAGCAGCTTGTTGACTATCTACGAGCAGTACTTC; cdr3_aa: CASSLLTIYEQYF
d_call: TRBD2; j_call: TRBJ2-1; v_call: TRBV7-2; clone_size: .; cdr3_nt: TGTGCCAGCAGCTTAGCGGGACTAGCGTACAATGAGCAGTTCTTC; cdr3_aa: CASSLAGLAYNEQFF
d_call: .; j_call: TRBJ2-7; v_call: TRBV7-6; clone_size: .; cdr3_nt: TGTGCCAGCAGCCGAGGGTCCGTCCACGAGCAGTACTTC; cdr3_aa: CASSRGSVHEQYF
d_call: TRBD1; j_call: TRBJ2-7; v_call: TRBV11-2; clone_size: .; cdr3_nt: TGTGCCAGCAGACGGACAGGGTCCGACGAGCAGTACTTC; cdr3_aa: CASRRTGSDEQYF
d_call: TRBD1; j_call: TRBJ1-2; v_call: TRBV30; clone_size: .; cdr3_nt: TGTGCCTGGAGCAGGGACAGACCTTATGGCTACACCTTC; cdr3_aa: CAWSRDRPYGYTF